This TCR beta chain came from a study of T cell repertoires in cytomegalovirus infection. Study-wide background: CMV epitopes used comprised recently identified HLA-C-restricted ones and well-studied HLA-B-restricted ones. The public TCR beta signatures pointed to both CMV infection and matching HLA type.

TCRdb recomputed calls from the reads with MiXCR, one row per CDR3 protein. The profile shows approximately 56,000 distinct CDR3 sequences, 20% of them singletons. Details on this clonotype: Its antigen is as yet unknown.

This CDR3 is 15 amino acids long. Germline V gives CDR1 MGHRA, CDR2 YSYEKL. The V gene end was trimmed by 2 bases and the J gene end by 1 base; junction bases not matched to a gene: 2. Study-level results: Within the response measured ex vivo, HLA-C-restricted CMV-specific TCR beta clonotypes were dominant.

The chain carries TRBV4-1 and TRBJ1-5, with 7 bases identical to TRBD1. This material consisted of CD8+ T cells from cultured PBMCs, taken from culture after CMV antigen stimulation. The sequence was collected from a human donor in good health (CMV status not recorded). Some clones in this sample may be carry-over from other donors' samples. This chain's CDR3 is CASSQNRGSNQPQHF. The CDR3 DNA follows: TGCGCCAGCAGCCAAAACAGGGGAAGCAATCAGCCCCAGCATTTT.